This TCR beta chain is drawn from a study of CD8+CD57+ T cells in acquired aplastic anemia. Patients selected for sequencing had displayed CD8+CD57+ cell expansion by flow cytometry. Overall study findings and caveats: Patients and controls shared some 30 CD8+ CDR3 sequences, highly expressed in patients.

For CDR3 and TCR beta VDJ profiling, genomic DNA was the template used. MiXCR, applied by TCRdb to the reads, yields one record per CDR3 protein. The sample has approximately 130,000 distinct CDR3 sequences; 55% to 70% are singletons. Note on this clonotype: Its antigen remains unidentified.

With 4 bases removed from V and 7 bases from J, the gap between germline ends came to 11 bases. Germline V gene sequence: CDR1 LNHDA, CDR2 SQIVND (reference sequence). This CDR3 spans 13 amino acids. Source material: sorted CD4+, CD8+, or CD8+CD57+ T cells (not recorded which) from PBMCs. This sequence joins TRBV19 and TRBJ2-1; D unresolved. This TCR was sampled from a human donor with aplastic anemia. CDR3 amino acids: CASSRTRPNEQFF. The CDR3 DNA reads as TGTGCCAGTAGTAGGACCCGACCAAATGAGCAGTTCTTC.